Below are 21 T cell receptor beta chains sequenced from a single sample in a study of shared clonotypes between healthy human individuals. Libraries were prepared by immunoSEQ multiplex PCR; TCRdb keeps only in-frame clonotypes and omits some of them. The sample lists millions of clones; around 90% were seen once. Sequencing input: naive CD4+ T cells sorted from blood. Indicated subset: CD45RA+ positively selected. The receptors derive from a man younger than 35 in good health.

CDR3 sequence: CASTRGVRGPYEQYF. CDR3 coding DNA: TGTGCCAGCACTCGGGGAGTCCGAGGGCCTTACGAGCAGTACTTC. The chain couples TRBV7-2 to TRBJ2-7; tentative D call: TRBD2 (5 bases). Germline V lookup: CDR1 SGHTA, CDR2 FQGNSA. The CDR3 is 15 residues long. V gave up 7 bases and J gave up 4 bases, with 20 bases separating them. Combining the CDR3 with reference TRBV7-2 and TRBJ2-7 gives the whole variable domain GAGVSQSPSNKVTEKGKDVELRCDPISGHTALYWYRQSLGQGLEFLIYFQGNSAPDKSGLPSDRFSAERTGGSVSTLTIQRTQQEDSAVYLCASTRGVRGPYEQYFGPGTRLTVT.

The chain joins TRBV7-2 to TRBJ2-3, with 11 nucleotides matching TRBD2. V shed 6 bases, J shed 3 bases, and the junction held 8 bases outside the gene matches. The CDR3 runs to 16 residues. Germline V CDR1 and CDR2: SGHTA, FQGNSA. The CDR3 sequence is CASRSTSGKRTDTQYF. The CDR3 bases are TGTGCCAGCAGGTCGACTAGCGGGAAACGGACAGATACGCAGTATTTT.

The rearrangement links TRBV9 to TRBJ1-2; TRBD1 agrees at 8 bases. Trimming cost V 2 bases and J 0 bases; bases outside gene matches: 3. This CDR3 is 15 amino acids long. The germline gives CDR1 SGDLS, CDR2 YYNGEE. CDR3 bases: TGTGCCAGCAGCGTCCGGGACAGGACTAACTATGGCTACACCTTC. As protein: CASSVRDRTNYGYTF.

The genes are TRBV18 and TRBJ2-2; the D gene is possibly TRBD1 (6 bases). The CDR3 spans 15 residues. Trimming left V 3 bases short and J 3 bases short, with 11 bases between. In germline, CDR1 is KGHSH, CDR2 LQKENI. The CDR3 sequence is CASSPGDIHTGELFF. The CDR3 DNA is TGTGCCAGCTCACCTGGGGACATCCACACCGGGGAGCTGTTTTTT.

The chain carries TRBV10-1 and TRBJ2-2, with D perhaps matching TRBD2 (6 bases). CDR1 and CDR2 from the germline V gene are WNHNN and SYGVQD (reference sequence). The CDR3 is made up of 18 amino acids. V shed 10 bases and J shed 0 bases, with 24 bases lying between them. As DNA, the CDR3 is TGCGCCACCAAACCGGGACTTGGGTTAAACGCGAACACCGGGGAGCTGTTTTTT. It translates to CATKPGLGLNANTGELFF.

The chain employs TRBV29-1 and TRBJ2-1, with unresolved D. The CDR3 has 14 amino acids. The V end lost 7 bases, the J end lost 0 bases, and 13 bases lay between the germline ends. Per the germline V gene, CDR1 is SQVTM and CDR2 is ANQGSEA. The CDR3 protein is CSAEGRPSYNEQFF. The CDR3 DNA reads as TGCAGCGCGGAAGGAAGGCCCTCCTACAATGAGCAGTTCTTC.

The CDR3 DNA is TGCGCCAGCAGTGAACAGGGTAATGAGCAGTTCTTC. Its protein product is CASSEQGNEQFF. This rearrangement joins TRBV10-1 to TRBJ2-1; TRBD1 is a possible D gene (6 bases). The CDR3 contains 12 residues. Germline V gene lookup returns CDR1 WNHNN and CDR2 SYGVQD (reference sequence). The V gene lost 3 bases and the J gene lost 7 bases, with 7 bases spanning the gap.

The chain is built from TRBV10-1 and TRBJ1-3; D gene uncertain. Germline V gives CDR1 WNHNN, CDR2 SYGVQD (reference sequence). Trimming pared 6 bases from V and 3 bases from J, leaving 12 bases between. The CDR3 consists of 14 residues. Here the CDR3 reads CASSDQRRGNTIYF. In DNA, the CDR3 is TGCGCCAGCAGCGACCAACGGCGTGGAAACACCATATATTTT.

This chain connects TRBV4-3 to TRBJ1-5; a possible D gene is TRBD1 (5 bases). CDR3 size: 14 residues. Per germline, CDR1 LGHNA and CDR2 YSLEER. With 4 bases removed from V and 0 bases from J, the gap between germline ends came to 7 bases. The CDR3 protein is CASSPTVSNQPQHF. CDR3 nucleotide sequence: TGCGCCAGCAGCCCGACAGTTAGCAATCAGCCCCAGCATTTT.

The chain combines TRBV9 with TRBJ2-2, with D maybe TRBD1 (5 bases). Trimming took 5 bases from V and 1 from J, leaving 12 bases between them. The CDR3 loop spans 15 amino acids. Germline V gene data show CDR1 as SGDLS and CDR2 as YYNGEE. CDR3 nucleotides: TGTGCCAGCAGTAGAGCCGGACAGAACACCGGGGAGCTGTTTTTT. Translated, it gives CASSRAGQNTGELFF. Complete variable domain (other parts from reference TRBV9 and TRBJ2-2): DSGVTQTPKHLITATGQRVTLRCSPRSGDLSVYWYQQSLDQGLQFLIQYYNGEERAKGNILERFSAQQFPDLHSELNLSSLELGDSALYFCASSRAGQNTGELFFGEGSRLTVL.

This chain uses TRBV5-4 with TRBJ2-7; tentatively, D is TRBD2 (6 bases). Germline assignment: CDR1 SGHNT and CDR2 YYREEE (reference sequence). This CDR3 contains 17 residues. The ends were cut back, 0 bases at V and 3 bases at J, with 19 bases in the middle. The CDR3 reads CASSLEISVQGGYEQYF. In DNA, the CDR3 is TGTGCCAGCAGCTTGGAAATATCAGTTCAGGGAGGCTACGAGCAGTACTTC.

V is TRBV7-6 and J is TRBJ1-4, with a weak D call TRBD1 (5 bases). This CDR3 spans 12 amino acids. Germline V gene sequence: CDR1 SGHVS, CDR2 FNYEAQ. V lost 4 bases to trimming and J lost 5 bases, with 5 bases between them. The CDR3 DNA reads TGTGCCAGCAGCTACAGGAATGAAAAACTGTTTTTT. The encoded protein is CASSYRNEKLFF.

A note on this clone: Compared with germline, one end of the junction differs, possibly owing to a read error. The CDR3 nucleotides are TGTGCTAGCAGCCGAGGGACAGACACCGGGGAGCTGTTTTTT. Its translation: CASSRGTDTGELFF. V gene TRBV7-7 combines with J gene TRBJ2-2, with 7 nucleotides matching TRBD1. Germline V gene data show CDR1 as SSHAT and CDR2 as FNYEAQ (reference sequence). The CDR3 extends over 14 amino acids.

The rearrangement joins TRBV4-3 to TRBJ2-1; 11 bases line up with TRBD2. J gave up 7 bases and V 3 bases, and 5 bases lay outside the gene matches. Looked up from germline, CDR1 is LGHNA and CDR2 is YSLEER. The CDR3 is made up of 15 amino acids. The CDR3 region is CASSQILAGVNEQFF. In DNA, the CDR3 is TGCGCCAGCAGCCAGATACTAGCGGGAGTAAATGAGCAGTTCTTC.

CDR3 protein: CASSTNRGHTEAFF. The CDR3 nucleotides are TGTGCCAGCAGCACCAACAGGGGGCATACTGAAGCTTTCTTT. The rearrangement uses TRBV7-2 and TRBJ1-1, with 9 bases matching TRBD1. The germline V gene has CDR1 SGHTA and CDR2 FQGNSA. Trimming took 5 bases from V and 5 from J; bases not matched to a gene: 6. The CDR3 contains 14 residues. Based on the CDR3 plus reference TRBV7-2 and TRBJ1-1, the full variable domain is GAGVSQSPSNKVTEKGKDVELRCDPISGHTALYWYRQSLGQGLEFLIYFQGNSAPDKSGLPSDRFSAERTGGSVSTLTIQRTQQEDSAVYLCASSTNRGHTEAFFGQGTRLTVV.

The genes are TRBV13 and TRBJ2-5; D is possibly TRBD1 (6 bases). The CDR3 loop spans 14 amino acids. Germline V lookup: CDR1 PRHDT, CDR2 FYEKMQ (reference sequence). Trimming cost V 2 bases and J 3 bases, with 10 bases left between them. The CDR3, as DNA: TGTGCCAGCAGCTTACCAGGGGTGGAAGAGACCCAGTACTTC. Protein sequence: CASSLPGVEETQYF. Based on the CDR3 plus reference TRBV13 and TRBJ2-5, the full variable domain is AAGVIQSPRHLIKEKRETATLKCYPIPRHDTVYWYQQGPGQDPQFLISFYEKMQSDKGSIPDRFSAQQFSDYHSELNMSSLELGDSALYFCASSLPGVEETQYFGPGTRLLVL.

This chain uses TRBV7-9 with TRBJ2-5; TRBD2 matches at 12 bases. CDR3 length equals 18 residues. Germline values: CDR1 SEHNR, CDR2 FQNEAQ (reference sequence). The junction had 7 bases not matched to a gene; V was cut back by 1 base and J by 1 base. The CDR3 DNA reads TGTGCCAGCAGCTTAGGAGGGCTAGCGGGAGGGTCCCAAGAGACCCAGTACTTC. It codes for CASSLGGLAGGSQETQYF.

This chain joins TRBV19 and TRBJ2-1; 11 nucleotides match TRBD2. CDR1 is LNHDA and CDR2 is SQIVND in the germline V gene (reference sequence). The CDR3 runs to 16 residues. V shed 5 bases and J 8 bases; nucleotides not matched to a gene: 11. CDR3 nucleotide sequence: TGTGCCAGTAGTTTTCCCGGGACTAGCGGAACCCATGAGCAGTTCTTC. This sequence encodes CASSFPGTSGTHEQFF.

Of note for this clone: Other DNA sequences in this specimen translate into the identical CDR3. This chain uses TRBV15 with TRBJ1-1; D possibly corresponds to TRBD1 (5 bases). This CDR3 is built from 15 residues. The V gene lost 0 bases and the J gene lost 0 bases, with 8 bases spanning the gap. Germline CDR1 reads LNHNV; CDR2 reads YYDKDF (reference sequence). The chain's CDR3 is CATSRDLGVNTEAFF. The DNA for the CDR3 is TGTGCCACCAGCAGAGATTTAGGGGTGAACACTGAAGCTTTCTTT. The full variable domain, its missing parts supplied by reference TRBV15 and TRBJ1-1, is DAMVIQNPRYQVTQFGKPVTLSCSQTLNHNVMYWYQQKSSQAPKLLFHYYDKDFNNEADTPDNFQSRRPNTSFCFLDIRSPGLGDTAMYLCATSRDLGVNTEAFFGQGTRLTVV.

The CDR3: CASSQGGGLDTEAFF. Here the CDR3 DNA reads TGCGCCAGCAGCCAAGGGGGAGGGCTCGACACTGAAGCTTTCTTT. The V and J genes are TRBV4-3 and TRBJ1-1; no clear D. This CDR3 contains 15 residues. V lost 1 base, J lost 3 bases, and 12 bases lay in between. Looked up from germline, CDR1 is LGHNA and CDR2 is YSLEER.

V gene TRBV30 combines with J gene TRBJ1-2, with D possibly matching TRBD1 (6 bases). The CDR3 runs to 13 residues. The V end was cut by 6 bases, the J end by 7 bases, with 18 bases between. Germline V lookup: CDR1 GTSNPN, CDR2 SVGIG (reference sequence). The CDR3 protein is CACYRQAGGGYTF. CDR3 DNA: TGTGCCTGTTACCGACAGGCGGGGGGTGGCTACACCTTC.